A single sample is the source of the 11 T cell receptor beta chains below, sequenced in a study of patients and donors after allogeneic stem cell transplantation. TCRdb re-called the RT-PCR reads through MiXCR, storing one row per CDR3 protein. The repertoire holds some 150,000 distinct CDR3 sequences, with about a third as singletons. Sequences were obtained from blood, either unsorted or a sorted T cell fraction (not recorded which). These receptor sequences come from a human donor who was either an allogeneic HSCT recipient or a stem cell or donor lymphocyte infusion donor (not recorded which). It is not recorded whose cells these are; they may come from a transplant donor.

In regard to this clonotype: One end of the junction does not line up with germline, which may come from a read error. This sequence joins TRBV6-2 or TRBV6-3 and TRBJ2-3; 13 bases fit TRBD2. The CDR3 runs to 14 residues. CDR1 MNHEY and CDR2 SVGEGT come from the germline V gene. The chain's CDR3 is CASSYTGWTSGGFF. The CDR3 DNA follows: TGTGCCAGCAGTTACACCGGGTGGACTAGCGGGGGCTTTTTT.

V gene TRBV6-5 combines with J gene TRBJ2-5, with 7 bases matching TRBD1. J gave up 5 bases and V 2 bases, and 8 bases lay outside the gene matches. Germline CDR1 and CDR2: MNHEY and SVGAGI. This CDR3 has 15 amino acids. In nucleotides, the CDR3 is TGTGCCAGCAGTTACGGCAGGGGGAGTAAGGAGACCCAGTACTTC. Protein product: CASSYGRGSKETQYF.

This clonotype was counted between two and nine times. The chain joins TRBV15 to TRBJ1-1, with D unresolved. The CDR3 runs 15 residues. CDR1 and CDR2 (germline): LNHNV, YYDKDF (reference sequence). V dropped 0 bases and J dropped 5 bases, with 13 bases sitting between them. The CDR3 nucleotides are TGTGCCACCAGCAGAGACCTGGGTCGTAATACTGAAGCTTTCTTT. Amino acid sequence: CATSRDLGRNTEAFF.

This chain uses TRBV20-1 with TRBJ1-6; D is possibly TRBD1 (5 bases). Germline-derived CDR1 and CDR2 are DFQATT and SNEGSKA (reference sequence). V shed 4 bases and J shed 8 bases, with 15 bases lying between them. The CDR3 sequence is 14 residues long. CDR3 protein: CSAINRPVDSPLHF. CDR3 DNA sequence: TGCAGTGCTATCAACAGGCCCGTAGATTCACCCCTCCACTTT.

The V gene is TRBV29-1, the J gene TRBJ2-2; D remains unclear. The CDR3 loop spans 14 amino acids. CDR1 SQVTM and CDR2 ANQGSEA come from the germline V gene. V dropped 7 bases and J dropped 0 bases, with 12 bases sitting between them. The CDR3 region is CSAHSDANTGELFF. In DNA form, the CDR3 reads TGCAGCGCGCATTCAGACGCGAACACCGGGGAGCTGTTTTTT.

The genes are TRBV6-5 and TRBJ1-2; D is undetermined. V lost 7 bases and J 0 bases, leaving 15 bases between the germline ends. The germline V gene encodes CDR1 MNHEY and CDR2 SVGAGI. The CDR3 covers 15 residues. CDR3 sequence reads: CASITSRAPNYGYTF. DNA for the CDR3: TGTGCCAGCATTACCTCCCGGGCCCCTAACTATGGCTACACCTTC.

This clonotype was seen once. This chain connects TRBV6-5 to TRBJ1-1; no reliable D call. Trimming took 0 bases from V and 5 from J, leaving 13 bases between them. The CDR3 spans 15 residues. Germline V gene data show CDR1 as MNHEY and CDR2 as SVGAGI. DNA of the CDR3: TGTGCCAGCAGTTACTCGGCACCGGGAGGGACTGAAGCTTTCTTT. The encoded protein is CASSYSAPGGTEAFF.

This clonotype was seen a handful of times. V and J are TRBV28 and TRBJ1-5; D call uncertain. Looked up from germline, CDR1 is MDHEN and CDR2 is SYDVKM. V lost 4 bases and J 0 bases, leaving 10 bases between the germline ends. The CDR3 loop spans 15 amino acids. In DNA, the CDR3 is TGTGCCAGCAGTTCGTACGTTCATAGCAATCAGCCCCAGCATTTT. It codes for CASSSYVHSNQPQHF.

The V call is TRBV6-2 or TRBV6-3, the J call TRBJ2-5; 8 nucleotides align to TRBD1. CDR1 and CDR2 from the germline V gene are MNHEY and SVGEGT. CDR3 length: 14 residues. The J segment lost 2 bases and the V segment lost 2 bases, leaving 1 base of the junction unmatched. The CDR3 region is CASSYGTGQETQYF. The CDR3 DNA reads as TGTGCCAGCAGTTACGGGACAGGTCAAGAGACCCAGTACTTC.

This chain connects TRBV5-5 to TRBJ2-4, with a tentative D call TRBD1 (5 bases). The CDR3 has 15 amino acids. Germline V lookup: CDR1 SGHKS, CDR2 YYEKEE (reference sequence). V lost 4 bases to trimming and J lost 5 bases, with 16 bases between them. CDR3 sequence (DNA): TGTGCCAGCAGCCGTGCTGACAGTTATCAAAACATTCAGTACTTC. Amino acids: CASSRADSYQNIQYF.

The chain carries TRBV5-1 and TRBJ1-1; no clear D. The CDR3 extends over 15 amino acids. V lost 0 bases, J lost 3 bases, and 12 bases lay in between. Germline CDR1 SGHRS, CDR2 YFSETQ. The CDR3 spells CASSLGGEVYTEAFF. Written as DNA, the CDR3 is TGCGCCAGCAGCTTGGGCGGGGAGGTTTACACTGAAGCTTTCTTT.